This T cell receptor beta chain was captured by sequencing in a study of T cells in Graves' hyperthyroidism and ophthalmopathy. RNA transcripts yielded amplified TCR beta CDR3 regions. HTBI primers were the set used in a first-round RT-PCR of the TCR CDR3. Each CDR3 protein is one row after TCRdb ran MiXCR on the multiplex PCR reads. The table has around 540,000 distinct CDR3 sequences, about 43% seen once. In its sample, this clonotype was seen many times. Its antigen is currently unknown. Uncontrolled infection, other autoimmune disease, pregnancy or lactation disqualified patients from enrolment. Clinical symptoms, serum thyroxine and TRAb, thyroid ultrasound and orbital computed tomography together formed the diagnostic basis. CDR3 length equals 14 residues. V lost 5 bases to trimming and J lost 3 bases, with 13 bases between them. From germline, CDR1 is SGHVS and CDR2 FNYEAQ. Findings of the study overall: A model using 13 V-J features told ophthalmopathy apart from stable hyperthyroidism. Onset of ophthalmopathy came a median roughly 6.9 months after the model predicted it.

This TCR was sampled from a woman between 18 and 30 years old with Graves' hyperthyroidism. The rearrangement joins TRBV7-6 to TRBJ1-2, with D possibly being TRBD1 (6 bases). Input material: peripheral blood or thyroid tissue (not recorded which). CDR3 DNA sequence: TGTGCCAGCAGCCCCAGATCAGGGGACTATGGCTACACCTTC. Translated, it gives CASSPRSGDYGYTF.